This T cell receptor beta chain was recorded in a study of blood T cell repertoires in COVID-19. Study as a whole: Samples came from the United States, Italy and Spain, spanning acute and convalescent COVID-19. Sample material is recorded as cDNA or gDNA derived from T cells, B-cell-depleted T cells, or PBMCs.

Methods used by the authors: Cell counts per sample came from amplifying reference gene primers. Some clones are missing from TCRdb's copy, which holds only in-frame ones; the method was immunoSEQ multiplex PCR. The DNA gave D and trimming, while V, J and clone size come from that table. The repertoire has over 130,000 clones, about 85% of them found once; the top ten carry approximately 2.5%. Seattle researchers signed up patients amid active infection and tracked them longitudinally. Trimming cost V 0 bases and J 8 bases, with 11 bases left between them. Per the germline V gene, CDR1 is SGHDT and CDR2 is YYEEEE. This CDR3 contains 14 residues.

This TCR was sampled from a human donor with COVID-19, enrolled during active disease. The donor label of this sample is uncertain. V gene TRBV5-6 combines with J gene TRBJ1-4; D not resolved. Sequencing used peripheral blood. The CDR3 sequence: CASSLVGRNEKLFF. The CDR3 coding sequence is TGTGCCAGCAGCTTGGTCGGCAGGAACGAAAAACTGTTTTTT.